This is a list of T cell receptor beta chains from one sample in a study of technical replicates of blood from four donors. Sequencing used immunoSEQ multiplex PCR; TCRdb keeps in-frame clones, though not all of them. The sample lists around 81,000 clones, around four fifths occurring once. Sample: PBMCs. These TCRs come from a human donor in good health. Some clones in this sample may be carry-over from other donors' samples. The CDR3 runs from the conserved cysteine through the conserved F or W. The order of the fields is V gene, J gene, D gene, clone size, CDR3 DNA, CDR3 protein. A D gene is named only where the DNA matches it firmly. Clone size, where shown, is once, few, many, or a class for clones that have expanded.

>TRBV6-1|TRBJ1-1|NA|few
TGTGCCAGCAGCACCCAACAGGGAACTGAAGCTTTCTTT
CASSTQQGTEAFF
>TRBV12-5|TRBJ1-1|NA|NA
TGTGCTAGTGGTTCAGGGAGGACTGAAGCTTTCTTT
CASGSGRTEAFF
>TRBV7-9|TRBJ2-2|NA|NA
TGTGCCTCGGGGTGGACCGGGGAGCTGTTTTTT
CASGWTGELFF
>TRBV2|TRBJ2-1|TRBD2|NA
TGTGCCAGCAGTGCGAGGACTAGCGGGTGGCATGAGCAGTTCTTC
CASSARTSGWHEQFF
>TRBV10-3|TRBJ2-3|NA|NA
TGTGCCATCCGGGGGACCCCGTCGGATACGCAGTATTTT
CAIRGTPSDTQYF
>TRBV5-6|TRBJ2-5|TRBD1|NA
TGTGCCAGCAGCAGGGACAGGGAGCAGTACTTC
CASSRDREQYF
>TRBV4-3|TRBJ2-7|TRBD2|NA
TGCGCCAGCAGCCAGCCCACTAGCGGGAGGCAGAACGAGCAGTACTTC
CASSQPTSGRQNEQYF
>TRBV28|TRBJ2-5|TRBD1|NA
TGTGCCAGCAGTTTATGGCGACAGGGGCAAGAGACCCAGTACTTC
CASSLWRQGQETQYF
>TRBV6-6|TRBJ2-7|NA|NA
TGTGCCAGCAGTTTTAGTTACGAGCAGTACTTC
CASSFSYEQYF
>TRBV7-6|TRBJ2-3|NA|NA
TGTGCCAGCAGCCTTTATTCTAGCACAGATACGCAGTATTTT
CASSLYSSTDTQYF
>TRBV19|TRBJ1-1|NA|NA
TGTGCCACCCTCGAGGGCTCTAACACTGAAGCTTTCTTT
CATLEGSNTEAFF
>TRBV15|TRBJ1-2|NA|NA
TGTGCCACCAGCAGAGTACGGGGGTTTGACTATGGCTACACCTTC
CATSRVRGFDYGYTF
>TRBV5-6|TRBJ2-4|NA|NA
TGTGCCAGCAGCCTACTGGGAGCTGTGGCCAAAAACATTCAGTACTTC
CASSLLGAVAKNIQYF
>TRBV7-2|TRBJ1-5|NA|NA
TGTGCCAGCAGCTTAGCGCCGACAGACCATCAGCCCCAGCATTTT
CASSLAPTDHQPQHF
>TRBV19|TRBJ2-2|NA|NA
TGTGCCAGTAGTATCCCAGGGTCTGGCACCGGGGAGCTGTTTTTT
CASSIPGSGTGELFF
>TRBV5-1|TRBJ1-6|TRBD1|few
TGCGCCAGCAGTGAGGGACAGGGGATAAGCTCACCCCTCCACTTT
CASSEGQGISSPLHF
>TRBV7-8|TRBJ2-5|TRBD2|few
TGTGCCAGCAGCCTCCACCTAGCGGGGGCCATATCTTCCCAGTACTTC
CASSLHLAGAISSQYF